What follows describes a single TCR beta chain. Antigen specificity is unknown. Every donor contributed about 10 milliliters of peripheral blood by blood draw. Germline V gene sequence: CDR1 SGHRS, CDR2 YFSETQ. The CDR3 is 16 residues long. V dropped 0 bases and J dropped 1 base, with 13 bases sitting between them. The data derive from a study of blood T cells in healthy people across ages. Study findings and constraints: Conclusively comparing naive with antigen-experienced cells was impossible with unsorted PBMCs. Strong correlation existed between TCR beta diversity and naive T cell percentage.

Then a second PCR, running roughly 6 to 12 cycles, was carried out with a sample-barcoded 5' primer and a J-beta primer mix. TCRdb re-called the 5' RACE reads through MiXCR, storing one row per CDR3 protein. The profile shows just over 800,000 distinct CDR3 sequences, 62% of them singletons. The sample was blood. This chain links TRBV5-1 with TRBJ1-2; no clear D gene. This clonotype originated in a man younger than 40 in good health. The CDR3 sequence is CASSLAVGSNNYGYTF. The DNA of the CDR3 is TGCGCCAGCAGCTTGGCCGTAGGCAGCAATAACTATGGCTACACCTTC.